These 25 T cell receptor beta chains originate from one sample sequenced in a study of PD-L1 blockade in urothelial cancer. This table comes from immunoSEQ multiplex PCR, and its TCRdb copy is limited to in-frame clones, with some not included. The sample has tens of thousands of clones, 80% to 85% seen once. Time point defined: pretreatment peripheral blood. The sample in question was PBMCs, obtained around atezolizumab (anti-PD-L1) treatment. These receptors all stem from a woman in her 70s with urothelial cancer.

CDR3 nucleotide sequence: TGTGCCAGCAGCTTTGGCCAGGGGACGCCCCAGCATTTT. It yields the protein CASSFGQGTPQHF. The chain employs TRBV5-6 and TRBJ1-5; a weak D match, TRBD1 (6 bases). Germline assignment: CDR1 SGHDT and CDR2 YYEEEE. Trimming pared 2 bases from V and 9 bases from J, leaving 12 bases between. This CDR3 is 13 amino acids long.

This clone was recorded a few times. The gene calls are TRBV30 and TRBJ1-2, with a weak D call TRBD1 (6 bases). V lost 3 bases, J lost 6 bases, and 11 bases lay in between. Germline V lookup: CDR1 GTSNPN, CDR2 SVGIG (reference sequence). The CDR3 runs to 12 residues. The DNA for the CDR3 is TGTGCCTGGAGCAGACAGGTTCATGGCTACACCTTC. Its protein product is CAWSRQVHGYTF.

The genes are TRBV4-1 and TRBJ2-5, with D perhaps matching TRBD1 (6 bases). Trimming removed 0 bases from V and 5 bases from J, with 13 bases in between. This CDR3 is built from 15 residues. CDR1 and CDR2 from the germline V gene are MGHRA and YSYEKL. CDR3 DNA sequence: TGCGCCAGCAGCCAAGATCTTTACAGGGAGGAGACCCAGTACTTC. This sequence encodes CASSQDLYREETQYF.

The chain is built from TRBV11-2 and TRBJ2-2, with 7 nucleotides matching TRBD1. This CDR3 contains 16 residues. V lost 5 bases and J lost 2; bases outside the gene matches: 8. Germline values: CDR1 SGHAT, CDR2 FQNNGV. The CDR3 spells CASSKKTGVNTGELFF. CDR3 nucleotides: TGTGCCAGCAGCAAAAAAACAGGGGTAAACACCGGGGAGCTGTTTTTT.

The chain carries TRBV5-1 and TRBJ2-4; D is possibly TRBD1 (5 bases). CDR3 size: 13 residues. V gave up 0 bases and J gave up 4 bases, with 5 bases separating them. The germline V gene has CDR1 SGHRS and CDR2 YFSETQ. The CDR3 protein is CASSLAGKNIQYF. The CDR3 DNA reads TGCGCCAGCAGCTTGGCAGGGAAAAACATTCAGTACTTC.

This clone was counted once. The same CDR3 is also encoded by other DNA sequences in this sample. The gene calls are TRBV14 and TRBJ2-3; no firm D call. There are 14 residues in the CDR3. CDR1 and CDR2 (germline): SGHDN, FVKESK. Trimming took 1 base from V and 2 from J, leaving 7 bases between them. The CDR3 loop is CASSQGRHTDTQYF. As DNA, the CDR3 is TGTGCCAGCAGCCAAGGACGACACACAGATACGCAGTATTTT.

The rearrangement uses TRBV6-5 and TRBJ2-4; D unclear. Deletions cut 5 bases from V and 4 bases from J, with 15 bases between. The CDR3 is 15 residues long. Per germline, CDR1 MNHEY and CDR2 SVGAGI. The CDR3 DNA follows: TGTGCCAGCAGTCCCTCCCCATGGGCGAAAAACATTCAGTACTTC. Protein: CASSPSPWAKNIQYF.

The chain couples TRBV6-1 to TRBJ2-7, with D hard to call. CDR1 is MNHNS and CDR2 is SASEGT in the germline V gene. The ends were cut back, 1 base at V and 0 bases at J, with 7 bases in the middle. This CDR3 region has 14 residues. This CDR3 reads CASSEGTPSYEQYF. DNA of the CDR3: TGTGCCAGCAGTGAAGGCACACCCTCCTACGAGCAGTACTTC.

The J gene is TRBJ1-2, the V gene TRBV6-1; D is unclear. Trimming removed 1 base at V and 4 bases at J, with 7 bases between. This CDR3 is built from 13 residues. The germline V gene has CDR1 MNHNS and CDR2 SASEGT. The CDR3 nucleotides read TGTGCCAGCAGTGAAGGGCCAGTCTATGGCTACACCTTC. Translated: CASSEGPVYGYTF.

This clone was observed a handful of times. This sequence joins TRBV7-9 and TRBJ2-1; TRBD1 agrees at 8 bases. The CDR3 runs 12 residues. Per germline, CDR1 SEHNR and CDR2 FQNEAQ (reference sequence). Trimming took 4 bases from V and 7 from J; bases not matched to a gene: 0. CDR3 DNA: TGTGCCAGCAGCTGGACAGGGAATGAGCAGTTCTTC. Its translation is CASSWTGNEQFF.

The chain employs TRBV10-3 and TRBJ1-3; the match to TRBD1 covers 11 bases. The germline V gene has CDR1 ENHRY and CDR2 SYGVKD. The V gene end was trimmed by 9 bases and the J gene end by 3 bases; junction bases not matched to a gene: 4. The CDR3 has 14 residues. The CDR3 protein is CAIGTGGGGNTIYF. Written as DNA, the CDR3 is TGTGCCATAGGGACAGGGGGTGGTGGAAACACCATATATTTT.

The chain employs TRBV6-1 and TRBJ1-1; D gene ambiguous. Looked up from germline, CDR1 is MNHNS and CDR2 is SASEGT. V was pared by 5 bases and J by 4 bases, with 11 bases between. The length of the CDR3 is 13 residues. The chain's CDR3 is CASSQSPGTEAFF. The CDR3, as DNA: TGTGCCAGCAGTCAGTCACCTGGCACTGAAGCTTTCTTT.

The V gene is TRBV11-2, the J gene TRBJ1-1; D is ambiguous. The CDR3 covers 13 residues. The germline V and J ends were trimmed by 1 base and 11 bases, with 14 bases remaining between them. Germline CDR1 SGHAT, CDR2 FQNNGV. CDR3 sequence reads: CASSLAHLREAFF. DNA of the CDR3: TGTGCCAGCAGCTTAGCCCATCTACGGGAGGCTTTCTTT.

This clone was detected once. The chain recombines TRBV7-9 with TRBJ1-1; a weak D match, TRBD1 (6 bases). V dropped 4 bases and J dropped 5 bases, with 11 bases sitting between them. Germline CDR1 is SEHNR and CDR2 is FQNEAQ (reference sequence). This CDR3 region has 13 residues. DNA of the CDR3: TGTGCCAGCAGCTCCCAGGGGATGACTGAAGCTTTCTTT. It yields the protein CASSSQGMTEAFF.

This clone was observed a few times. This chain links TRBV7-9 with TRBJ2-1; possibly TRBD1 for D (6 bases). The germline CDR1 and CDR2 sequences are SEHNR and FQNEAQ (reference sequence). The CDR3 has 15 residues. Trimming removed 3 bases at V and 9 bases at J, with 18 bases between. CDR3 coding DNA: TGTGCCAGCAGCTTTAATCAGGGGTATTCAGGTGAGCAGTTCTTC. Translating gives CASSFNQGYSGEQFF.

The CDR3 coding sequence is TGCAGCGTTGGCTATCCGGGACAGTCCTACAATGAGCAGTTCTTC. It specifies CSVGYPGQSYNEQFF. The chain joins TRBV29-1 to TRBJ2-1; 7 positions agree with TRBD1. CDR3 size: 15 residues. CDR1 is SQVTM and CDR2 is ANQGSEA in the germline V gene. V lost 4 bases and J lost 1; bases outside the gene matches: 7.

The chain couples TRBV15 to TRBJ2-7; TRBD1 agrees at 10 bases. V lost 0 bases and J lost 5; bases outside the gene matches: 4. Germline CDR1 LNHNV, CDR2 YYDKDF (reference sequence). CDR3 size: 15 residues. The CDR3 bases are TGTGCCACCAGCAGAGATTTGACAGGGGGCGACGAGCAGTACTTC. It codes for CATSRDLTGGDEQYF.

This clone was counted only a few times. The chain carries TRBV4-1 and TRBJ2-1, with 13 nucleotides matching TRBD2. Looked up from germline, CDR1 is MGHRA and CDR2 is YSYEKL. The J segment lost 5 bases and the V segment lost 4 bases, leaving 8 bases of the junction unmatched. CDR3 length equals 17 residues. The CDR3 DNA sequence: TGCGCCAGCAGCCTAAAGGCGGGACTAGCGGGGAACAATGAGCAGTTCTTC. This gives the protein CASSLKAGLAGNNEQFF.

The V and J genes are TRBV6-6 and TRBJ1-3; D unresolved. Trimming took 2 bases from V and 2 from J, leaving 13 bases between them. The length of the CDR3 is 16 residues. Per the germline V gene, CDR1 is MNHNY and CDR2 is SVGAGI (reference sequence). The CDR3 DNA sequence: TGTGCCAGCAGTTACGCTCGCGCCGGGGCTGGAAACACCATATATTTT. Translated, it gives CASSYARAGAGNTIYF.

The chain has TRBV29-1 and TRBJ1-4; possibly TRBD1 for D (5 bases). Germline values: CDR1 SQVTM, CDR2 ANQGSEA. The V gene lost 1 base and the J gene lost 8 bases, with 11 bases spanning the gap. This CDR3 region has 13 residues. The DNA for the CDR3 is TGCAGCGTTGAAGTAAGACAGAACGAAAAACTGTTTTTT. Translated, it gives CSVEVRQNEKLFF. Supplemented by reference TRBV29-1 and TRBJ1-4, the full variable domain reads SAVISQKPSRDICQRGTSLTIQCQVDSQVTMMFWYRQQPGQSLTLIATANQGSEATYESGFVIDKFPISRPNLTFSTLTVSNMSPEDSSIYLCSVEVRQNEKLFFGSGTQLSVL.

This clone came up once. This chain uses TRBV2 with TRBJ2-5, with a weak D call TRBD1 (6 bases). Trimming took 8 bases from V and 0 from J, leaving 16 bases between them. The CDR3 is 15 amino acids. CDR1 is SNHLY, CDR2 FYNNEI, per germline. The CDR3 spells CASLKQGLYQETQYF. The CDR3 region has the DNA TGTGCCAGCCTAAAACAGGGATTGTACCAAGAGACCCAGTACTTC.

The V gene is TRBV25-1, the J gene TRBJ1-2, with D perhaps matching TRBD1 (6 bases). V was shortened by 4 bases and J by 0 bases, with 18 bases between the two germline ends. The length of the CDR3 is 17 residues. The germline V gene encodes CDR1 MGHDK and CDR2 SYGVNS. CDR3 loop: CASSGRRDTMSNYGYTF. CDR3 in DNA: TGTGCCAGCAGTGGTCGTCGGGACACAATGTCTAACTATGGCTACACCTTC.

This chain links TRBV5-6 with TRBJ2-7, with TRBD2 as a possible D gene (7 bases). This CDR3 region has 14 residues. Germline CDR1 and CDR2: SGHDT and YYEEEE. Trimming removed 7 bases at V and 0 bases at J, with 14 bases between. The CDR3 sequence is CASGNRGASYEQYF. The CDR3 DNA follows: TGTGCCAGCGGTAACCGGGGGGCCTCCTACGAGCAGTACTTC.

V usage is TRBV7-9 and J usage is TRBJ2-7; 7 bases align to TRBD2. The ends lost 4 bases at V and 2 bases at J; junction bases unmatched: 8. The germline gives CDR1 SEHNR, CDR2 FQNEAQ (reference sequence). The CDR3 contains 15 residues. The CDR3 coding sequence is TGTGCCAGCAGCTCCGACGGGGGGTCTCCCTACGAGCAGTACTTC. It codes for CASSSDGGSPYEQYF.

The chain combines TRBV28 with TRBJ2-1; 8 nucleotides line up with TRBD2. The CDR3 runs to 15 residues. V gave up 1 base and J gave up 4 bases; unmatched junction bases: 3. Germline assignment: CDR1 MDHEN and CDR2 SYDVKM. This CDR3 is CASSLFPGGYNEQFF. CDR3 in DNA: TGTGCCAGCAGTTTATTCCCGGGAGGGTACAATGAGCAGTTCTTC.